This T cell receptor beta chain was sequenced for a study of blood T cell repertoires in COVID-19. Turning to the study itself: PBMCs, B-cell-depleted T cells, or T cells provided the cDNA or gDNA that made up the material.

The trim removed 1 base at V and 7 bases at J, leaving 6 bases unmatched. Germline-derived CDR1 and CDR2 are SGHTA and FQGTGA. The CDR3 spans 15 residues. Data came from immunoSEQ multiplex PCR; TCRdb stores just in-frame clones and leaves some out. The sample has 98,000 or so clones; around four fifths are singletons. The source material was peripheral blood. The genes are TRBV7-3 and TRBJ2-1, with 8 bases fitting TRBD2. This TCR was recovered from a woman in her 70s with acute or convalescent COVID-19. The CDR3 DNA follows: TGTGCCAGCAGCTTAAACGGGAGGGATAGGAATGAGCAGTTCTTC. It encodes CASSLNGRDRNEQFF.